This note documents a single TCR beta chain sequence. The CDR3 consists of 12 residues. CDR1 is PRHDT and CDR2 is FYEKMQ in the germline V gene (reference sequence). V shed 5 bases and J shed 2 bases, with 6 bases lying between them. The data were taken from a study of cytomegalovirus exposure and HLA in healthy donors. PCR amplification relied on 60 Vbeta primers (plus 13 Jbeta primers). The assay was immunoSEQ multiplex PCR, and TCRdb's table has in-frame clones only and misses some. The repertoire has approximately 170,000 clones, roughly three quarters of them found once; the top ten carry 7.4%. The specimen sequenced was PBMCs. This TCR came from a male donor in good health and CMV-seropositive. The chain joins TRBV13 to TRBJ1-1; D is undetermined. CDR3: CASSLYNTEAFF. The CDR3 DNA reads TGTGCCAGCAGCCTTTATAACACTGAAGCTTTCTTT.